The clone carrying this T cell receptor beta chain was seen ten or more times. The antigen is not known. This specimen belongs to a study of neurological immune-mediated disorders. The study's findings and limits: No CDR3 amino acid sequences were shared by expanded clones across subjects, suggesting private repertoires in all groups.

TCRdb reprocessed the 5' RACE reads with MiXCR, giving one entry per CDR3 protein. Of roughly 41,000 distinct CDR3 sequences in the sample, around 10% were seen once. This CDR3 contains 13 residues. V was clipped by 6 bases and J by 7 bases, with 12 bases between them. CDR1 and CDR2 (germline): ENHRY, SYGVKD. The time point here: technical triplicate 1. Source material: PBMCs. The chain carries TRBV10-3 and TRBJ1-4; D is undetermined. The TCR sequence derives from a man in his sixties with HTLV-1-associated myelopathy (HAM/TSP). The CDR3, as DNA: TGTGCCATCAGATCACCCGGAGGTGAAAAACTGTTTTTT. The encoded protein is CAIRSPGGEKLFF.